These 22 T cell receptor beta chains were sequenced from one sample in a study of response to subunit inactivated influenza vaccine. One entry per CDR3 protein results from TCRdb running MiXCR on the RT-PCR reads. The sample records fewer than 250,000 distinct CDR3 sequences, approximately 15% being singletons. The specimen was CD8+ T cells sorted from PBMCs, collected around 5 days after vaccination. The receptors originated from a man between 45 and 60 years old who received an inactivated influenza vaccine.

This clonotype was counted only a few times. The gene calls are TRBV25-1 and TRBJ2-7, with 9 bases identical to TRBD1. V was pared by 5 bases and J by 2 bases, with 4 bases of the junction left unmatched. The length of the CDR3 is 14 residues. Germline CDR1 reads MGHDK; CDR2 reads SYGVNS. The CDR3 protein is CASSTGGRTYEQYF. For the CDR3, the DNA is TGTGCCAGCAGTACAGGGGGCCGAACCTACGAGCAGTACTTC.

As regards this clonotype: Just one base apart from a much larger clone, this may be a read error. V and J are TRBV7-6 and TRBJ1-5; the D is unclear. CDR3 size: 12 residues. Trimming stripped 0 bases from V and 6 bases from J, with 3 bases between. Germline V gene data show CDR1 as SGHVS and CDR2 as FNYEAQ. The CDR3 bases are TGTGCCAGCAGCTTAGCAGGTCAGCCCCAGCATTTT. Residues: CASSLAGQPQHF.

This clonotype was seen more than once but under ten times. The V and J genes are TRBV4-2 and TRBJ2-3, with TRBD1 matching 9 bases. Germline trimming cut 0 bases from V and 2 bases from J; bases unmatched to any gene: 6. The CDR3 has 17 residues. Germline V lookup: CDR1 LGHNA, CDR2 YNFKEQ. CDR3 nucleotides: TGTGCCAGCAGCCAAGAGGACAGGGGCACCTCCACAGATACGCAGTATTTT. Residues: CASSQEDRGTSTDTQYF.

Only a few counts were recorded for this clonotype. CDR3 sequence: CASSHFGDTQYF. Here the CDR3 DNA reads TGTGCCAGCAGTCATTTCGGGGATACGCAGTATTTT. The chain combines TRBV12-3 or TRBV12-4 with TRBJ2-3; D remains ambiguous. Between the trimmed V and J ends, which lost 5 bases and 6 bases, there was a span of 9 bases. The CDR3 has 12 amino acids.

This clonotype was seen a handful of times. The chain carries TRBV11-2 and TRBJ2-3; D may be TRBD1 (5 bases). The V end lost 1 base, the J end lost 4 bases, and 6 bases lay between the germline ends. The CDR3 is 13 residues long. CDR1 and CDR2 (germline): SGHAT, FQNNGV. CDR3 residues: CASSLAGPDTQYF. CDR3 sequence (DNA): TGTGCCAGCAGCTTAGCAGGGCCAGATACGCAGTATTTT.

This clonotype was counted between two and nine times. At one of its ends the junction is not consistent with the germline gene, which may arise from a read error. The chain is built from TRBV7-7 and TRBJ1-2, with 8 bases matching TRBD1. Germline loops: CDR1 SSHAT, CDR2 FNYEAQ (reference sequence). This CDR3 spans 16 amino acids. CDR3 in amino acids: CASSSFLTGVRGGYTF. The CDR3 nucleotides read TGTGCTAGCAGCTCTTTCCTGACAGGGGTTAGAGGTGGCTACACCTTC. Full variable domain (remainder filled in from reference TRBV7-7 and TRBJ1-2): GAGVSQSPRYKVTKRGQDVTLRCDPISSHATLYWYQQALGQGPEFLTYFNYEAQPDKSGLPSDRFSAERPEGSISTLTIQRTEQRDSAMYRCASSSFLTGVRGGYTFGSGTRLTVV.

The chain couples TRBV7-6 to TRBJ2-1, with TRBD2 as a possible D gene (6 bases). The germline gives CDR1 SGHVS, CDR2 FNYEAQ. The CDR3 sequence is 15 residues long. V was shortened by 5 bases and J by 3 bases, with 14 bases between the two germline ends. The CDR3 bases are TGTGCCAGCAGCCCTTTAGCGGAGCTCTACAATGAGCAGTTCTTC. This gives the protein CASSPLAELYNEQFF.

The V gene is TRBV27, the J gene TRBJ2-1, with 9 bases fitting TRBD2. Unmatched junction bases numbered 2, after V lost 0 bases and J lost 5 bases. The germline V gene encodes CDR1 MNHEY and CDR2 SMNVEV (reference sequence). CDR3 size: 15 residues. CDR3 amino acids: CASSLSRGGDNEQFF. The DNA of the CDR3 is TGTGCCAGCAGTTTATCTCGCGGGGGGGACAATGAGCAGTTCTTC.

This clonotype was observed at least ten times. CDR3 in DNA: TGCAGTGCTAGAGAACGACAGGGGTCTGACTCCGAGCAGTACTTC. It codes for CSARERQGSDSEQYF. The gene calls are TRBV20-1 and TRBJ2-7, with 8 bases matching TRBD1. Unmatched junction bases numbered 10, after V lost 0 bases and J lost 6 bases. Germline CDR1 is DFQATT and CDR2 is SNEGSKA (reference sequence). The CDR3 loop spans 15 amino acids.

DNA of the CDR3: TGTGCCAGCAGCTTGCATTCGGGGGGCCATCAAGAGACCCAGTACTTC. Its translation: CASSLHSGGHQETQYF. The chain recombines TRBV5-6 with TRBJ2-5; D might be TRBD2 (7 bases). Germline V gives CDR1 SGHDT, CDR2 YYEEEE. The CDR3 loop spans 16 amino acids. V lost 1 base and J 2 bases, leaving 15 bases between the germline ends.

This clonotype was picked up a small number of times. The chain joins TRBV29-1 to TRBJ1-1; 7 nucleotides match TRBD1. Germline CDR1 SQVTM, CDR2 ANQGSEA. This CDR3 is built from 13 residues. The ends lost 7 bases at V and 3 bases at J; junction bases unmatched: 8. CDR3 residues: CSAWTGGYTEAFF. The CDR3 bases are TGCAGCGCGTGGACAGGAGGCTACACTGAAGCTTTCTTT.

The chain combines TRBV3-1 with TRBJ1-4; TRBD1 is a possible D gene (5 bases). Trimming took 4 bases from V and 4 from J, leaving 10 bases between them. The germline V gene encodes CDR1 LGHDT and CDR2 YNNKEL (reference sequence). This CDR3 spans 14 amino acids. Here the CDR3 reads CASSPGRNNEKLFF. The DNA for the CDR3 is TGTGCCAGCAGCCCGGGACGGAATAATGAAAAACTGTTTTTT.

The V and J genes are TRBV24-1 and TRBJ2-3, with TRBD1 matching 9 bases. There are 13 residues in the CDR3. V shed 9 bases and J 7 bases; nucleotides not matched to a gene: 7. CDR1 and CDR2 (germline): KGHDR, SFDVKD. CDR3 loop: CATAGTGGNTQYF. CDR3 DNA: TGTGCCACCGCGGGCACAGGGGGCAATACGCAGTATTTT.

This chain uses TRBV4-3 with TRBJ1-1; 7 nucleotides line up with TRBD1. V was clipped by 0 bases and J by 5 bases; unmatched bases: 12. Germline CDR1 LGHNA, CDR2 YSLEER. The CDR3 covers 17 residues. CDR3: CASSQDPRQGLGTEAFF. CDR3 nucleotides: TGCGCCAGCAGCCAAGATCCGAGACAGGGTCTAGGAACTGAAGCTTTCTTT.

The chain has TRBV4-2 and TRBJ2-3, with D unclear. Germline V CDR1 and CDR2: LGHNA, YNFKEQ. The CDR3 totals 15 residues. The V end was cut by 0 bases, the J end by 2 bases, with 9 bases between. The CDR3 sequence: CASSQDDGTTDTQYF. CDR3 DNA sequence: TGTGCCAGCAGCCAAGATGACGGAACCACAGATACGCAGTATTTT.

This clonotype was observed a handful of times. V is TRBV12-3 or TRBV12-4 and J is TRBJ2-1; TRBD2 might be the D (6 bases). V lost 5 bases, J lost 0 bases, and 11 bases lay in between. The CDR3 has 15 amino acids. The CDR3 here is CASSLISGSYNEQFF. As DNA, the CDR3 is TGTGCCAGCAGTCTCATTAGCGGCTCCTACAATGAGCAGTTCTTC.

The rearrangement links TRBV5-1 to TRBJ2-1; a possible D gene is TRBD2 (6 bases). Trimming took 1 base from V and 3 from J, leaving 11 bases between them. In germline, CDR1 is SGHRS, CDR2 YFSETQ. The CDR3 is 15 amino acids. The CDR3 spells CASSLMDGSYNEQFF. For the CDR3, the DNA is TGCGCCAGCAGCTTGATGGACGGGAGCTACAATGAGCAGTTCTTC.

The chain recombines TRBV4-1 with TRBJ2-2, with D perhaps TRBD2 (5 bases). The CDR3 is made up of 18 amino acids. CDR1 is MGHRA, CDR2 YSYEKL, per germline. V lost 3 bases and J lost 4, with 21 bases in between. The CDR3 DNA reads as TGCGCCAGCAGCCAGACACTCTTCGGGAAGTTTTCCACCGGGGAGCTGTTTTTT. Translated, it gives CASSQTLFGKFSTGELFF.

In its sample, this clonotype was seen a few times. The chain carries TRBV28 and TRBJ2-3, with 9 bases matching TRBD1. The CDR3 totals 15 residues. Looked up from germline, CDR1 is MDHEN and CDR2 is SYDVKM. The ends lost 5 bases at V and 3 bases at J; junction bases unmatched: 6. The CDR3 loop is CASSPGTGLTDTQYF. CDR3 nucleotides: TGTGCCAGCAGTCCCGGGACAGGGTTAACAGATACGCAGTATTTT. Full variable domain (missing parts from reference TRBV28 and TRBJ2-3): DVKVTQSSRYLVKRTGEKVFLECVQDMDHENMFWYRQDPGLGLRLIYFSYDVKMKEKGDIPEGYSVSREKKERFSLILESASTNQTSMYLCASSPGTGLTDTQYFGPGTRLTVL.

This clonotype was observed a handful of times. The chain joins TRBV6-1 to TRBJ2-7; 7 bases are a match to TRBD1. The CDR3 extends over 15 amino acids. Trimming removed 4 bases from V and 0 bases from J; junction bases left unmatched: 6. Germline CDR1 reads MNHNS; CDR2 reads SASEGT. The CDR3 coding sequence is TGTGCCAGCAGTGGACAGGGAGTAAACTCCTACGAGCAGTACTTC. Protein: CASSGQGVNSYEQYF.

This sequence joins TRBV28 and TRBJ1-2, with D possibly matching TRBD1 (6 bases). The CDR3 contains 15 residues. The germline CDR1 and CDR2 sequences are MDHEN and SYDVKM. The V gene lost 5 bases and the J gene lost 5 bases, with 18 bases spanning the gap. Written as DNA, the CDR3 is TGTGCCAGCAGTCCAAAGACTACAGGGAGGTATGGCTACACCTTC. Encoded protein: CASSPKTTGRYGYTF.

This clonotype has more than one count but fewer than ten. The genes are TRBV4-1 and TRBJ1-3, with 7 bases matching TRBD1. With V trimmed by 0 bases and J by 8 bases, 13 bases remained unmatched. The CDR3 contains 17 residues. In germline, CDR1 is MGHRA, CDR2 YSYEKL. The CDR3 loop reads CASSQDEFGTVAHTIYF. The CDR3 DNA reads as TGCGCCAGCAGCCAAGATGAGTTCGGGACAGTGGCACACACCATATATTTT.